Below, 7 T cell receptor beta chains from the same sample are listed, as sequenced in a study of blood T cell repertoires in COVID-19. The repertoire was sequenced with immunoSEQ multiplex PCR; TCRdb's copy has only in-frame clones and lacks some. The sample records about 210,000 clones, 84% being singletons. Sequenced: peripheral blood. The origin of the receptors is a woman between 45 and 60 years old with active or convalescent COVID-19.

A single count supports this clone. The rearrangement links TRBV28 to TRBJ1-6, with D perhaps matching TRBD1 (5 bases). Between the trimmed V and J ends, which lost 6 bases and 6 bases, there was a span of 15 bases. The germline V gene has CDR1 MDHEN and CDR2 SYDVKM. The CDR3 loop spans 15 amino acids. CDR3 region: CASRQGLGGNSPLHF. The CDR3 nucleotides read TGTGCCAGCAGACAAGGGTTGGGGGGTAATTCACCCCTCCACTTT.

CDR3 in amino acids: CASSSHDKANYGYTF. CDR3 coding DNA: TGTGCCAGCAGTTCCCACGACAAGGCTAACTATGGCTACACCTTC. The chain employs TRBV28 and TRBJ1-2; D is ambiguous. This CDR3 is 15 amino acids long. The germline V gene encodes CDR1 MDHEN and CDR2 SYDVKM. The V gene lost 4 bases and the J gene lost 0 bases, with 12 bases spanning the gap.

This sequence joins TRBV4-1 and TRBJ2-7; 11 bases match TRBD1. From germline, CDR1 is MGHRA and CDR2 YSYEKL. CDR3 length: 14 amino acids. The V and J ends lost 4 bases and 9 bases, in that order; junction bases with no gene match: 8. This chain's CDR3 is CASSLDRGLFRQYF. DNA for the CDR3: TGCGCCAGCAGCCTGGACAGGGGGCTCTTTCGGCAGTACTTC.

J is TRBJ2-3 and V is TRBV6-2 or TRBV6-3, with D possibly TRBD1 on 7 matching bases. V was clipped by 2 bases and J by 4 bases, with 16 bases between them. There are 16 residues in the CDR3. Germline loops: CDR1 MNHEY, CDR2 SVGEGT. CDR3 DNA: TGTGCCAGCAGTTACCTTCCCAGGGGGGTGGCAGATACGCAGTATTTT. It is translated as CASSYLPRGVADTQYF.

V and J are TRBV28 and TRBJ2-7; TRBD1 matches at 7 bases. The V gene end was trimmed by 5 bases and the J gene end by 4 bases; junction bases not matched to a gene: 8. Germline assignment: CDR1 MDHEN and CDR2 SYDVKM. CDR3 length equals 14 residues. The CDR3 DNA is TGTGCCAGCAGTCTACAGGGGCGGTCGTACGAGCAGTACGTC. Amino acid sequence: CASSLQGRSYEQYV.

CDR3 sequence: CASSIDQGTYSNQPQHF. The CDR3 coding sequence is TGTGCCAGTAGTATAGATCAGGGAACTTATAGCAATCAGCCCCAGCATTTT. The genes are TRBV19 and TRBJ1-5; possible D gene TRBD1, 5 bases. This CDR3 comprises 17 residues. CDR1 is LNHDA, CDR2 SQIVND, per germline (reference sequence). Trimming pared 0 bases from V and 0 bases from J, leaving 12 bases between.

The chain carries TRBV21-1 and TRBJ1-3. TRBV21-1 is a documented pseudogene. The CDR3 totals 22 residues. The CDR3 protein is CASSKDAAYLHPHRPTTNTIYF. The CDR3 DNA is TGTGCCAGCAGCAAAGACGCGGCCTACCTCCACCCCCACCGCCCCACTACGAACACCATATATTTT.